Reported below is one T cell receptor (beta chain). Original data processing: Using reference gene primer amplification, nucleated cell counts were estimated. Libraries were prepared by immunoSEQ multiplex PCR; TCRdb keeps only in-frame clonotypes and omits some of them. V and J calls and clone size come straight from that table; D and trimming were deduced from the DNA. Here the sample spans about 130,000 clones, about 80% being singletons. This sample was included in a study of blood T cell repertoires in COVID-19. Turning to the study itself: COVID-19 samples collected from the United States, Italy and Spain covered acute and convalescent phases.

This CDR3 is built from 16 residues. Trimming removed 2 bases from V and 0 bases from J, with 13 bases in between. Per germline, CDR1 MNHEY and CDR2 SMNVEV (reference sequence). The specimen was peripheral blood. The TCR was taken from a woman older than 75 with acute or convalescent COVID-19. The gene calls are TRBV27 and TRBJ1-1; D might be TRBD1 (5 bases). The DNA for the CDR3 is TGTGCCAGCAGTTTAAGGGGCTTGCCCATGAACACTGAAGCTTTCTTT. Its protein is CASSLRGLPMNTEAFF.